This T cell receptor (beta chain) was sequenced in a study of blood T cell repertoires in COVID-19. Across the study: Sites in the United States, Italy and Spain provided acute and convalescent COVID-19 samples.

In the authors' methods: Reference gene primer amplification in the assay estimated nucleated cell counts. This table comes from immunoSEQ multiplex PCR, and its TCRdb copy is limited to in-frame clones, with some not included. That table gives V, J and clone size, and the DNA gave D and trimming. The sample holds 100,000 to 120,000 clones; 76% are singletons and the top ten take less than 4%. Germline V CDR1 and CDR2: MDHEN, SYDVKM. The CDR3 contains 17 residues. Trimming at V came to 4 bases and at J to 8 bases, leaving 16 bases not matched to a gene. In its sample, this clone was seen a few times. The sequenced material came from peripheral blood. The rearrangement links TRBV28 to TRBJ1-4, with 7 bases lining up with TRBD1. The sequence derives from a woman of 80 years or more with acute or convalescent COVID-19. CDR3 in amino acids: CASSSGQIPGPREKLFF. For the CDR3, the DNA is TGTGCCAGCAGTTCGGGACAGATTCCCGGACCTAGGGAAAAACTGTTTTTT.